The present TCR beta chain was sequenced within a study of T cells after yellow fever vaccination. Across the study: Libraries from low-cell-number fractions were prepared with the SMART-Seq v4 Ultra Low Input RNA kit.

5'RACE template switching generated TCR cDNA, adding a universal primer site and UMIs. A single record per CDR3 protein comes from TCRdb applying MiXCR to the 5' RACE reads. Found here are hundreds of thousands of distinct CDR3 sequences, roughly an eighth of them singletons; the top ten hold 15%. The germline V gene encodes CDR1 DFQATT and CDR2 SNEGSKA (reference sequence). This CDR3 region has 14 residues. V lost 3 bases to trimming and J lost 0 bases, with 12 bases between them. The specimen comprised PBMCs, sampled on the day of the yellow fever booster vaccination. V usage is TRBV20-1 and J usage is TRBJ2-7, with a possible D match to TRBD1 (6 bases). The receptor comes from a man aged 30 to 45 who received the YFV17D yellow fever vaccine. CDR3 region: CSARGRGLSYEQYF. CDR3 nucleotides: TGCAGTGCTAGGGGCAGGGGCCTCTCCTACGAGCAGTACTTC.